This passage covers 26 T cell receptor beta chains from one sample sequenced in a study of T cell repertoires in cytomegalovirus infection. The antigens these receptors bind are not known. In TCRdb, the reads were re-called with MiXCR into one record per CDR3 protein. The top ten clones hold roughly 12% of a sample with fewer than 950,000 distinct CDR3 sequences, 30% to 35% of them seen once. The starting material was cultured CD8+ T cells from PBMCs, obtained from culture after CMV antigen stimulation. The receptors were gathered from a human donor in good health (CMV status not recorded). Some clones in this sample may be carry-over from other donors' samples.

Comment on this clonotype: A much larger clone lies a single base off, so this may be a read error. V usage is TRBV7-2 and J usage is TRBJ2-1; TRBD1 matches at 9 bases. V dropped 5 bases and J dropped 3; count of bases not matched to a gene: 8. Germline loops: CDR1 SGHTA, CDR2 FQGNSA. This CDR3 spans 16 amino acids. CDR3: CASSPGQGQHYNEQFF. The CDR3 DNA reads TGTGCCAGCAGCCCGGGACAGGGTCAACACTACAATGAGCAGTTCTTC.

The chain links TRBV6-1 to TRBJ1-1; 8 bases fit TRBD1. This CDR3 is 15 amino acids long. Trimming at V came to 5 bases and at J to 0 bases, leaving 5 bases not matched to a gene. Germline V gene data show CDR1 as MNHNS and CDR2 as SASEGT. CDR3: CASSSWTGLNTEAFF. CDR3 coding DNA: TGTGCCAGCAGTTCTTGGACAGGGTTGAACACTGAAGCTTTCTTT.

The chain carries TRBV27 and TRBJ2-1; 9 bases are a match to TRBD2. Germline loops: CDR1 MNHEY, CDR2 SMNVEV (reference sequence). The CDR3 covers 16 residues. V lost 6 bases and J lost 0; bases outside the gene matches: 6. For the CDR3, the DNA is TGTGCCAGCAGGACTAGCGGTGTGAACTCCTACAATGAGCAGTTCTTC. Its protein product is CASRTSGVNSYNEQFF.

In this sample, this clonotype turned up many times. DNA for the CDR3: TGTGCCAGCAGCTTAGAGCCTGCCGGGGAGCTGTTTTTT. It yields the protein CASSLEPAGELFF. This rearrangement joins TRBV7-2 to TRBJ2-2, with D uncertain. The CDR3 runs 13 residues. V lost 1 base and J lost 6, with 6 bases in between. CDR1 and CDR2 from the germline V gene are SGHTA and FQGNSA.

This clonotype was recorded once. A read error may be the cause here, since a much bigger clone is one base away. The V call is TRBV7-8, the J call TRBJ2-3; D tentatively reads TRBD1 or TRBD2 (5 bases each). CDR1 and CDR2 (germline): SGHVS, FQNEAQ. The CDR3 has 14 amino acids. The DNA for the CDR3 is TGTGCCTGCAGCTCGGGACGCAGCACAGATACGCAGTATTTT. It specifies CACSSGRSTDTQYF.

The chain combines TRBV7-9 with TRBJ1-4; D unclear. Trimming removed 7 bases at V and 8 bases at J, with 17 bases between. The germline V gene encodes CDR1 SEHNR and CDR2 FQNEAQ (reference sequence). There are 14 residues in the CDR3. CDR3 sequence (DNA): TGTGCCAGCACTACCCCGGAAACCGACGAAAAACTGTTTTTT. It codes for CASTTPETDEKLFF.

This chain links TRBV19 with TRBJ2-7; D call uncertain. The V gene's germline CDR1 is LNHDA and CDR2 SQIVND (reference sequence). The ends were cut back, 7 bases at V and 4 bases at J, with 17 bases in the middle. CDR3 size: 14 residues. The CDR3 region is CASNDPAFGYEQYF. CDR3 bases: TGTGCCAGTAATGACCCTGCCTTCGGTTACGAGCAGTACTTC.

The chain couples TRBV28 to TRBJ1-2, with a tentative D call TRBD1 (5 bases). Trimming took 7 bases from V and 7 from J, leaving 10 bases between them. The CDR3 extends over 11 amino acids. Germline CDR1 is MDHEN and CDR2 is SYDVKM. The CDR3 region is CASIMGGGYTF. The CDR3 DNA reads TGTGCCAGCATAATGGGGGGTGGCTACACCTTC.

V usage is TRBV10-2 and J usage is TRBJ2-7; D gene unclear. The V end lost 4 bases, the J end lost 6 bases, and 7 bases lay between the germline ends. This CDR3 has 11 residues. Per germline, CDR1 WSHSY and CDR2 SAAADI. The DNA of the CDR3 is TGCGCCAGCAGTGGGGCTCCCGAGCAGTACTTC. The encoded protein is CASSGAPEQYF.

This clonotype was detected only a few times. The V call is TRBV4-2, the J call TRBJ2-7; D is uncertain. Germline loops: CDR1 LGHNA, CDR2 YNFKEQ. The CDR3 runs 15 residues. Trimming cost V 0 bases and J 0 bases, with 9 bases left between them. The DNA of the CDR3 is TGTGCCAGCAGCCAAGATCTAGGCAGCTCCTACGAGCAGTACTTC. This gives the protein CASSQDLGSSYEQYF.

The chain recombines TRBV19 with TRBJ2-1; D may match TRBD1 or TRBD2 (5 bases each). Germline CDR1 is LNHDA and CDR2 is SQIVND (reference sequence). Deletions cut 4 bases from V and 0 bases from J, with 10 bases between. CDR3 size: 15 residues. CDR3 DNA: TGTGCCAGTAGTAACGGGGCTAGCTCCTACAATGAGCAGTTCTTC. The encoded protein is CASSNGASSYNEQFF.

V gene TRBV5-5 combines with J gene TRBJ2-3; 14 nucleotides match TRBD2. CDR1 and CDR2 (germline): SGHKS, YYEKEE (reference sequence). The J segment lost 6 bases and the V segment lost 3 bases, leaving 3 bases of the junction unmatched. The CDR3 has 15 residues. CDR3 sequence (DNA): TGTGCCAGCAGCTCGGGACTAGCGGGGGCGGATACGCAGTATTTT. Amino acids: CASSSGLAGADTQYF.

The chain employs TRBV7-6 and TRBJ2-7; D possibly corresponds to TRBD2 (6 bases). Trimming left V 2 bases short and J 7 bases short, with 15 bases between. The germline gives CDR1 SGHVS, CDR2 FNYEAQ. The CDR3 is 14 amino acids. In DNA form, the CDR3 reads TGTGCCAGCAGCTTACGGGCGGAGGGCGGAGAGCAGTACGTC. Protein product: CASSLRAEGGEQYV.

This clonotype was counted between two and nine times. The rearrangement links TRBV12-3 or TRBV12-4 to TRBJ2-7; possibly TRBD2 for D (5 bases). Deletions cut 7 bases from V and 6 bases from J, with 13 bases between. CDR3 size: 12 residues. For the CDR3, the DNA is TGTGCCAGCAAACTCGGAGGTGGCGAGCAGTACGTC. Residues: CASKLGGGEQYV.

This clonotype was observed at least ten times. J is TRBJ2-3 and V is TRBV7-2; D gene uncertain. Trimming shortened V by 0 bases and J by 0 bases, and 7 bases separated the two germline ends. The CDR3 is 15 amino acids. Looked up from germline, CDR1 is SGHTA and CDR2 is FQGNSA. CDR3 sequence (DNA): TGTGCCAGCAGCTTAGCTCGATCTAGCACAGATACGCAGTATTTT. Translating gives CASSLARSSTDTQYF.

This clonotype was counted at least ten times. The rearrangement joins TRBV7-2 to TRBJ2-7; D perhaps matches TRBD1 (6 bases). V shed 3 bases and J shed 3 bases, with 18 bases lying between them. The CDR3 has 16 residues. Germline values: CDR1 SGHTA, CDR2 FQGNSA. The CDR3 nucleotides are TGTGCCAGCAGCTTTAGCAGGGGTTCGTCCTACTACGAGCAGTACGTC. Translated: CASSFSRGSSYYEQYV.

Of note for this clonotype: Sequence at one end of the junction differs from germline and may be a read error. The chain carries TRBV2 and TRBJ2-5, with D tentatively TRBD1 (6 bases). Germline V CDR1 and CDR2: SNHLY, FYNNEI. The CDR3 loop spans 14 amino acids. For the CDR3, the DNA is TGTACCAGCTGGGACAAACCTTCGGGGGAGACCCAGTACTTC. This gives the protein CTSWDKPSGETQYF.

The chain combines TRBV11-2 with TRBJ2-7; 7 bases align to TRBD1. V lost 5 bases to trimming and J lost 3 bases; unmatched junction nucleotides: 7. The CDR3 extends over 14 amino acids. Germline CDR1 SGHAT, CDR2 FQNNGV. As DNA, the CDR3 is TGTGCCAGCAGCCGGGGACAGTTAATCTACGAGCAGTACTTC. This gives the protein CASSRGQLIYEQYF.

The chain employs TRBV2 and TRBJ2-4; 10 bases match TRBD1. CDR1 and CDR2 from the germline V gene are SNHLY and FYNNEI. The CDR3 totals 15 residues. V shed 6 bases, J shed 4 bases, and the junction held 6 bases outside the gene matches. The CDR3 region has the DNA TGTGCCAGCAGGACTCGGGGACAGGGGAAAAACATTCAGTACTTC. Encoded protein: CASRTRGQGKNIQYF.

The chain carries TRBV6-1 and TRBJ2-7; possibly TRBD1 for D (6 bases). CDR1 and CDR2 from the germline V gene are MNHNS and SASEGT. This CDR3 region has 15 residues. Trimming cost V 5 bases and J 3 bases, with 17 bases left between them. CDR3 sequence reads: CASSYYSRTVYEQYF. Here the CDR3 DNA reads TGTGCCAGCAGTTATTATTCAAGGACAGTCTACGAGCAGTACTTC.

This rearrangement joins TRBV7-6 to TRBJ2-2, with TRBD2 identical over 8 bases. J lost 5 bases, V lost 5 bases, and 10 bases had no gene match. CDR3 length: 16 residues. Germline CDR1 reads SGHVS; CDR2 reads FNYEAQ. Here the CDR3 DNA reads TGTGCCAGCAGCCTCCCCCGGGGCGGGGGGACCGGGGAGCTGTTTTTT. It specifies CASSLPRGGGTGELFF.

Of note for this clonotype: The junction departs from germline at one end; a sequencing error may be responsible. V usage is TRBV6-8 and J usage is TRBJ2-1; 8 bases map to TRBD2. This CDR3 has 15 amino acids. Germline V lookup: CDR1 MNHGY, CDR2 SAAAGT. The CDR3 region is CASSGTGGAYNEQCF. The CDR3 region has the DNA TGTGCCAGCAGCGGTACCGGGGGGGCTTACAATGAGCAGTGCTTC.

The CDR3 DNA is TGTGCCAGCAGCCTCCCACGGGAGGGGAGAGGGCGCTACACCTTC. Protein: CASSLPREGRGRYTF. The chain carries TRBV7-9 and TRBJ1-2, with D maybe TRBD1 (5 bases). The V gene's germline CDR1 is SEHNR and CDR2 FQNEAQ (reference sequence). V was cut by 5 bases and J by 9 bases, with 22 bases left in between. The CDR3 is made up of 15 amino acids.

This clonotype showed up many times. The chain carries TRBV7-6 and TRBJ2-5; D perhaps matches TRBD1 (6 bases). The CDR3 contains 13 residues. V dropped 5 bases and J dropped 2 bases, with 9 bases sitting between them. Germline CDR1 and CDR2: SGHVS and FNYEAQ. The CDR3, as DNA: TGTGCCAGCAGCAGAACAGGGCAAGAGACCCAGTACTTC. Translation: CASSRTGQETQYF.

This chain links TRBV18 with TRBJ1-3; 8 bases line up with TRBD1. Germline CDR1 KGHSH, CDR2 LQKENI. This CDR3 spans 15 amino acids. The trim removed 4 bases at V and 5 bases at J, leaving 7 bases unmatched. Here the CDR3 reads CASSHGQGVRNTIYF. The CDR3 nucleotides are TGTGCCAGCTCACACGGACAGGGAGTAAGAAACACCATATATTTT.

A few counts support this clonotype. The chain joins TRBV6-2 or TRBV6-3 to TRBJ1-1; unclear D gene. CDR1 and CDR2 from the germline V gene are MNHEY and SVGEGT. The CDR3 covers 11 residues. Deletions cut 2 bases from V and 11 bases from J, with 9 bases between. The DNA for the CDR3 is TGTGCCAGCAGTTACGGTGAGGTGGCTTTCTTT. Translation gives CASSYGEVAFF.